This T cell receptor beta chain was captured in a study of chronic HIV infection and antiretroviral therapy. TCRdb analysed the 5' RACE reads with MiXCR anew, one entry per CDR3 protein. The table includes 45,000 to 60,000 distinct CDR3 sequences, 19% detected once. In its sample, this clonotype was seen many times. Germline V gene sequence: CDR1 MDHEN, CDR2 SYDVKM. This CDR3 is 15 amino acids long. V was cut by 7 bases and J by 2 bases, with 12 bases left in between. This TCR came from an adult who had HIV and had not received antiretroviral therapy, or was an uninfected healthy control (not recorded which). Sample: peripheral blood. This chain links TRBV28 with TRBJ1-6, with D possibly being TRBD1 (5 bases). CDR3 nucleotides: TGTGCCAGCAAGGATACAGGTGCCTATAATTCACCCCTCCACTTT. Encoded protein: CASKDTGAYNSPLHF.